This TCR beta chain was identified in a study of cytomegalovirus exposure and HLA in healthy donors. On this clone: The antigen is not known.

This PCR relied on a set of 60 Vbeta primers and 13 Jbeta primers. The method was immunoSEQ multiplex PCR; TCRdb's version includes in-frame clones alone and lacks a portion of them. This listing includes approximately 100,000 clones. This CDR3 spans 13 amino acids. V gave up 4 bases and J gave up 3 bases, with 9 bases separating them. The germline V gene encodes CDR1 SGHTA and CDR2 FQGNSA. Overall study findings and caveats: In a later analysis, several top co-occurrence clusters appeared linked to parvovirus B19, influenza, CMV and Epstein-Barr virus.

This clonotype was obtained from a man aged 40-55 years in good health and CMV-seronegative. This sequence joins TRBV7-2 and TRBJ1-2, with D tentatively TRBD1 (5 bases). Sequenced: PBMCs. The CDR3 sequence: CASSSSGYYGYTF. The CDR3, as DNA: TGTGCCAGCAGCTCGTCAGGGTACTATGGCTACACCTTC.